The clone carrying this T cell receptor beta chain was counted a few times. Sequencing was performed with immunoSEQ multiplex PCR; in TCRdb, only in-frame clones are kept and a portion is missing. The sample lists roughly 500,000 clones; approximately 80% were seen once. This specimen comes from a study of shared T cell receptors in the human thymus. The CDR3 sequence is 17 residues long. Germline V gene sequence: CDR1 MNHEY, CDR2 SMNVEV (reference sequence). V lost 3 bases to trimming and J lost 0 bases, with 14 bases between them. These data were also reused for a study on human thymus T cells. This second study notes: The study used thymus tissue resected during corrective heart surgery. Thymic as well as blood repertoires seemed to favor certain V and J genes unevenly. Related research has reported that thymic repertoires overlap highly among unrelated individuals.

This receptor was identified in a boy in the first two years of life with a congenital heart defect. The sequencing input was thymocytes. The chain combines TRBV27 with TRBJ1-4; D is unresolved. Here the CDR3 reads CASSFGIRGTTNEKLFF. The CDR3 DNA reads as TGTGCCAGCAGTTTTGGTATCCGGGGAACAACTAATGAAAAACTGTTTTTT.